These 11 T cell receptor beta chains were sequenced from one sample in a study of blood T cells in healthy people across ages. Together with a sample-barcoded 5' primer, a J-beta primer mix was included in a second PCR lasting roughly 7 to 11 cycles. TCRdb independently ran MiXCR on the 5' RACE reads; one entry per CDR3 protein. The table has about 1.4 million distinct CDR3 sequences, around 59% seen once. Sequenced sample: blood. The receptors here all came from a man younger than 30 in good health.

The rearrangement uses TRBV2 and TRBJ1-2; 9 nucleotides line up with TRBD1. V dropped 10 bases and J dropped 5; count of bases not matched to a gene: 17. Germline V gene sequence: CDR1 SNHLY, CDR2 FYNNEI. The CDR3 has 16 residues. The CDR3 protein is CATAGDLQGAAYGYTF. In DNA form, the CDR3 reads TGTGCCACCGCCGGGGATCTACAGGGGGCAGCGTATGGCTACACCTTC.

This clonotype came up a few times. The rearrangement uses TRBV4-2 and TRBJ1-6, with TRBD1 as a possible D gene (5 bases). The CDR3 loop spans 16 amino acids. V was shortened by 4 bases and J by 4 bases, with 14 bases between the two germline ends. Germline CDR1 and CDR2: LGHNA and YNFKEQ. The CDR3 spells CASSPTFQGYNSPLHF. CDR3 nucleotides: TGTGCCAGCAGCCCTACTTTTCAGGGATATAATTCACCCCTCCACTTT.

V and J are TRBV7-6 and TRBJ1-3; tentatively, D is TRBD1 (5 bases). Looked up from germline, CDR1 is SGHVS and CDR2 is FNYEAQ. CDR3 length: 14 residues. The V end lost 5 bases, the J end lost 3 bases, and 11 bases lay between the germline ends. CDR3 DNA sequence: TGTGCCAGCAGCCCTACAGGATTTGGAAACACCATATATTTT. This sequence encodes CASSPTGFGNTIYF.

The sample holds a few counts of this clonotype. The CDR3 is CSASPETGGYEQYF. The CDR3 DNA reads TGCAGTGCTAGCCCCGAGACAGGGGGCTACGAGCAGTACTTC. The genes are TRBV20-1 and TRBJ2-7; 9 positions match TRBD1. There are 14 residues in the CDR3. CDR1 and CDR2 from the germline V gene are DFQATT and SNEGSKA (reference sequence). Trimming took 3 bases from V and 3 from J; bases not matched to a gene: 6.

The chain is built from TRBV5-6 and TRBJ1-1; 8 bases fit TRBD1. The CDR3 has 15 residues. V shed 4 bases and J 6 bases; nucleotides not matched to a gene: 11. Germline CDR1 reads SGHDT; CDR2 reads YYEEEE. The CDR3 is CASSKDRDEISEAFF. DNA of the CDR3: TGTGCCAGCAGCAAGGACAGGGACGAAATATCTGAAGCTTTCTTT.

V gene TRBV10-2 combines with J gene TRBJ1-1; D remains unclear. Per the germline V gene, CDR1 is WSHSY and CDR2 is SAAADI. The CDR3 consists of 12 residues. The V end was cut by 0 bases, the J end by 5 bases, with 4 bases between. CDR3 DNA sequence: TGCGCCAGCAGTGAGTCAAGGACTGAAGCTTTCTTT. Translating gives CASSESRTEAFF.

This chain links TRBV7-9 with TRBJ1-6, with unresolved D. Germline V lookup: CDR1 SEHNR, CDR2 FQNEAQ (reference sequence). The CDR3 has 14 amino acids. With 8 bases removed from V and 8 bases from J, the gap between germline ends came to 16 bases. CDR3 sequence reads: CASQTGRAYSPLHF. The DNA for the CDR3 is TGTGCCAGCCAAACCGGTAGAGCCTATTCACCCCTCCACTTT.

This clonotype was observed a few times. V usage is TRBV7-6 and J usage is TRBJ2-3; 12 bases are a match to TRBD2. Germline-derived CDR1 and CDR2 are SGHVS and FNYEAQ. The CDR3 length is 17 residues. The ends lost 0 bases at V and 3 bases at J; junction bases unmatched: 4. CDR3 sequence (DNA): TGTGCCAGCAGCTTAGCCTCTAGCGGGGGGGCTACAGATACGCAGTATTTT. Its protein product is CASSLASSGGATDTQYF.

The genes are TRBV2 and TRBJ1-1, with D possibly matching TRBD1 (6 bases). Germline CDR1 and CDR2: SNHLY and FYNNEI. The CDR3 has 12 residues. Deletions cut 5 bases from V and 5 bases from J, with 9 bases between. In DNA, the CDR3 is TGTGCCAGCAGTACAGGGCTTACTGAAGCTTTCTTT. Protein: CASSTGLTEAFF.

The chain has TRBV27 and TRBJ2-7; no firm D call. Trimming cost V 5 bases and J 0 bases, with 17 bases left between them. The germline V gene encodes CDR1 MNHEY and CDR2 SMNVEV (reference sequence). This CDR3 spans 16 amino acids. The CDR3 loop is CASSPSSSWSSYEQYF. The CDR3, as DNA: TGTGCCAGCAGTCCCAGTAGTAGTTGGTCCTCCTACGAGCAGTACTTC.

In nucleotides, the CDR3 is TGCGCCAGCAGCCACCGTCAGGGATTGAATGAGCAGTTCTTC. This translates into CASSHRQGLNEQFF. This rearrangement joins TRBV4-3 to TRBJ2-1, with D possibly TRBD1 on 5 matching bases. The germline V gene encodes CDR1 LGHNA and CDR2 YSLEER. The CDR3 totals 14 residues. Trimming shortened V by 3 bases and J by 7 bases, and 13 bases separated the two germline ends.